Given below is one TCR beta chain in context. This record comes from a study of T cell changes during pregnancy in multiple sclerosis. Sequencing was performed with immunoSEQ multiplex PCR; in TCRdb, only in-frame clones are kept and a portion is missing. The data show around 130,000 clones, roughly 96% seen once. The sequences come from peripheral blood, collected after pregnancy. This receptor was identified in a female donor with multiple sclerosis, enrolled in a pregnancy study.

CDR3 region: CATSRGQDSTDTQYF. The CDR3, as DNA: TGTGCCACCAGTCGAGGACAAGATAGCACAGATACGCAGTATTTT. This rearrangement joins TRBV15 to TRBJ2-3, with D tentatively TRBD1 (5 bases). The CDR3 spans 15 residues. The germline V gene encodes CDR1 LNHNV and CDR2 YYDKDF (reference sequence). Between the trimmed V and J ends, which lost 6 bases and 0 bases, there was a span of 13 bases.